This T cell receptor (beta chain) is drawn from a study of T cells in Graves' hyperthyroidism and ophthalmopathy. Diagnoses used clinical symptoms, serum thyroxine and TRAb, thyroid ultrasound and orbital computed tomography. PBMCs came from 9 to 10 ml fresh peripheral blood. Comments on this clonotype: This may arise from a read error, as a much more abundant clone is one base away.

Authors of the study amplified TCR beta CDR3 regions from RNA transcripts. HTBI primers drove first-round RT-PCR of the TCR CDR3. TCRdb recomputed calls from the multiplex PCR reads with MiXCR, one row per CDR3 protein. Of 700,000 to 850,000 distinct CDR3 sequences listed, 30% to 40% were seen once; the top ten hold approximately 31%. The CDR3 runs 13 residues. CDR1 is LNHDA and CDR2 is SQIVND in the germline V gene (reference sequence). This receptor was identified in a woman in her thirties or forties with Graves' hyperthyroidism. Sequenced: blood. The chain couples TRBV19 to TRBJ2-7; D is undetermined. CDR3 protein: CASSIAGAYEQCF. In DNA, the CDR3 is TGTGCCAGTAGTATAGCTGGAGCGTACGAGCAGTGCTTC. Drawing the rest from reference TRBV19 and TRBJ2-7, the complete variable domain is DGGITQSPKYLFRKEGQNVTLSCEQNLNHDAMYWYRQDPGQGLRLIYYSQIVNDFQKGDIAEGYSVSREKKESFPLTVTSAQKNPTAFYLCASSIAGAYEQCFGPGTRLTVT.